Listed here are 12 T cell receptor beta chains from one sample, sequenced in a study of blood T cell repertoires in COVID-19. Some clones are missing from TCRdb's copy, which holds only in-frame ones; the method was immunoSEQ multiplex PCR. Of 25,000 to 35,000 clones listed, about 86% are singletons. Sequenced input: peripheral blood. The receptors stem from a human donor in a cohort sampled during active COVID-19.

CDR3 in amino acids: CASSQDRGGGLRDTQYF. DNA of the CDR3: TGCGCCAGCAGCCAAGATCGCGGGGGGGGCCTTAGGGATACGCAGTATTTT. The chain has TRBV4-1 and TRBJ2-3; TRBD2 agrees at 9 bases. Trimming at V came to 0 bases and at J to 6 bases, leaving 10 bases not matched to a gene. The germline gives CDR1 MGHRA, CDR2 YSYEKL. The CDR3 has 17 amino acids.

J is TRBJ2-1 and V is TRBV12-5, with TRBD1 identical over 8 bases. CDR1 LGHNT and CDR2 FRNRAP come from the germline V gene. CDR3 length: 12 amino acids. The V and J ends lost 5 bases and 7 bases, in that order; junction bases with no gene match: 1. The CDR3 region has the DNA TGTGCTAGTGGTCGGACAGGGAATGAGCAGTTCTTC. This codes for CASGRTGNEQFF.

The chain recombines TRBV19 with TRBJ1-5; no clear D. This CDR3 has 14 amino acids. Per germline, CDR1 LNHDA and CDR2 SQIVND (reference sequence). V was shortened by 0 bases and J by 9 bases, with 12 bases between the two germline ends. The CDR3 DNA reads TGTGCCAGTAGTATAGACCGAGCGATGGGGCCCCAGCATTTT. Translated: CASSIDRAMGPQHF.

The gene calls are TRBV3-1 (or the pseudogene TRBV3-2) and TRBJ2-7; tentatively, D is TRBD2 (5 bases). The germline V and J ends were trimmed by 4 bases and 3 bases, with 16 bases remaining between them. Germline loops: CDR1 LGHDT, CDR2 YNNKEL (reference sequence). The CDR3 has 15 amino acids. The CDR3 region is CASSPKSGSYYEQYF. The CDR3 region has the DNA TGTGCCAGCAGCCCCAAGTCGGGGTCCTACTACGAGCAGTACTTC.

V is TRBV12-3 or TRBV12-4 and J is TRBJ1-2; D perhaps matches TRBD1 (5 bases). Trimming removed 3 bases at V and 4 bases at J, with 9 bases between. This CDR3 region has 13 residues. The CDR3 region is CASSFVRAYGYTF. CDR3 coding DNA: TGTGCCAGCAGTTTCGTCAGGGCCTATGGCTACACCTTC.

This clone turned up a few times. The CDR3 spells CASLGRGGPSYNEQFF. CDR3 sequence (DNA): TGTGCCAGCTTAGGACGGGGGGGACCCTCCTACAATGAGCAGTTCTTC. The chain carries TRBV5-5 and TRBJ2-1, with 8 bases aligning to TRBD2. V dropped 7 bases and J dropped 0; count of bases not matched to a gene: 9. The germline V gene encodes CDR1 SGHKS and CDR2 YYEKEE (reference sequence). CDR3 length equals 16 residues.

The V and J genes are TRBV30 and TRBJ1-2, with D possibly being TRBD1 (5 bases). The V end lost 3 bases, the J end lost 3 bases, and 11 bases lay between the germline ends. Germline lookup yields CDR1 GTSNPN and CDR2 SVGIG (reference sequence). CDR3 size: 13 residues. Written as DNA, the CDR3 is TGTGCCTGGAGAATAGGGGCGGACTATGGCTACACCTTC. Its protein product is CAWRIGADYGYTF. The whole variable domain, filled in from reference TRBV30 and TRBJ1-2, reads SQTIHQWPATLVQPVGSPLSLECTVEGTSNPNLYWYRQAAGRGLQLLFYSVGIGQISSEVPQNLSASRPQDRQFILSSKKLLLSDSGFYLCAWRIGADYGYTFGSGTRLTVV.

This clone was counted only a few times. J is TRBJ2-3 and V is TRBV6-5; the match to TRBD2 covers 8 bases. This CDR3 region has 16 residues. CDR1 is MNHEY and CDR2 is SVGAGI in the germline V gene. J lost 8 bases, V lost 4 bases, and 14 bases had no gene match. The chain's CDR3 is CASSSPPAGAGGTQYF. The CDR3 nucleotides are TGTGCCAGCAGTTCCCCCCCAGCGGGGGCCGGGGGTACGCAGTATTTT.

The CDR3 loop reads CASSLYLTGSDTQYF. CDR3 nucleotide sequence: TGCGCCAGCAGCTTGTACCTAACAGGGTCAGATACGCAGTATTTT. The chain uses TRBV5-1 and TRBJ2-3; TRBD1 is a possible D gene (6 bases). V lost 1 base and J lost 4, with 13 bases in between. The CDR3 contains 15 residues. CDR1 SGHRS and CDR2 YFSETQ come from the germline V gene.

The V and J genes are TRBV7-8 and TRBJ2-7, with D tentatively TRBD1 (6 bases). The CDR3 loop spans 14 amino acids. Germline V CDR1 and CDR2: SGHVS, FQNEAQ. The germline V and J ends were trimmed by 4 bases and 0 bases, with 10 bases remaining between them. The DNA of the CDR3 is TGTGCCAGCAGCTACAGGGAAGGCTCCTACGAGCAGTACTTC. Its protein is CASSYREGSYEQYF.

This clone was seen only a few times. The V and J genes are TRBV5-1 and TRBJ1-4, with D maybe TRBD1 (6 bases). The V end was cut by 3 bases, the J end by 8 bases, with 17 bases between. Germline assignment: CDR1 SGHRS and CDR2 YFSETQ. This CDR3 has 15 amino acids. CDR3 bases: TGCGCCAGCAGCTCGGATGCAGGGGTAAAGGAAAAACTGTTTTTT. It specifies CASSSDAGVKEKLFF. Variable domain in full (rest from reference TRBV5-1 and TRBJ1-4): KAGVTQTPRYLIKTRGQQVTLSCSPISGHRSVSWYQQTPGQGLQFLFEYFSETQRNKGNFPGRFSGRQFSNSRSEMNVSTLELGDSALYLCASSSDAGVKEKLFFGSGTQLSVL.

A word on this clone: Other DNA sequences within the sample encode an identical CDR3. The chain employs TRBV30 and TRBJ1-3, with D possibly being TRBD1 (6 bases). The length of the CDR3 is 14 residues. The germline gives CDR1 GTSNPN, CDR2 SVGIG (reference sequence). V dropped 1 base and J dropped 0 bases, with 7 bases sitting between them. The CDR3 sequence is CAWSARGSGNTIYF. The CDR3 coding sequence is TGTGCCTGGAGTGCCAGGGGCTCTGGAAACACCATATATTTT. The full variable domain, with the rest looked up from reference TRBV30 and TRBJ1-3, is SQTIHQWPATLVQPVGSPLSLECTVEGTSNPNLYWYRQAAGRGLQLLFYSVGIGQISSEVPQNLSASRPQDRQFILSSKKLLLSDSGFYLCAWSARGSGNTIYFGEGSWLTVV.